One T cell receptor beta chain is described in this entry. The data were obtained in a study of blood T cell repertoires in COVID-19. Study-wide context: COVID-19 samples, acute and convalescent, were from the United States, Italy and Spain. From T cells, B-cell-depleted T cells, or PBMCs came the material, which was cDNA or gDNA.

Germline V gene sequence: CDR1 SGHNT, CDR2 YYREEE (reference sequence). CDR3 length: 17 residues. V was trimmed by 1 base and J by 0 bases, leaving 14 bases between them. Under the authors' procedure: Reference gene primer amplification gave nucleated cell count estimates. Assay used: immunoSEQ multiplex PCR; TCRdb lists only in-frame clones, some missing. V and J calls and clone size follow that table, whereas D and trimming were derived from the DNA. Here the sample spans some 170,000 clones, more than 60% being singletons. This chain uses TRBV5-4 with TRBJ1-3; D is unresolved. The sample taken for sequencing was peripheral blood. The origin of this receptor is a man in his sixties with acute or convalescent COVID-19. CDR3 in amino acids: CASSLLRGTDSGNTIYF. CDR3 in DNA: TGTGCCAGCAGCTTGCTTCGGGGAACAGACTCTGGAAACACCATATATTTT.